One and the same sample provided the 15 T cell receptor beta chains below, sequenced in a study of cytomegalovirus exposure and HLA in healthy donors. Amplification used 60 Vbeta primers and 13 Jbeta primers. Some clones are missing from TCRdb's copy, which holds only in-frame ones; the method was immunoSEQ multiplex PCR. The sample consists of about 110,000 clones, around 77% of them appearing once. Sequenced sample: PBMCs. Every receptor here comes from a woman between 25 and 40 years old in good health and CMV-seropositive.

The V and J genes are TRBV2 and TRBJ2-6; a possible D gene is TRBD1 (6 bases). CDR1 is SNHLY and CDR2 is FYNNEI in the germline V gene. Trimming removed 4 bases at V and 0 bases at J, with 10 bases between. This CDR3 spans 16 amino acids. The CDR3 here is CASSGDRNSGANVLTF. The CDR3 coding sequence is TGTGCCAGCAGTGGTGACAGGAACTCTGGGGCCAACGTCCTGACTTTC. Together with reference TRBV2 and TRBJ2-6, the CDR3 gives the full variable domain: EPEVTQTPSHQVTQMGQEVILRCVPISNHLYFYWYRQILGQKVEFLVSFYNNEISEKSEIFDDQFSVERPDGSNFTLKIRSTKLEDSAMYFCASSGDRNSGANVLTFGAGSRLTVL.

The chain is built from TRBV7-8 and TRBJ2-7; 7 nucleotides agree with TRBD1. Germline lookup yields CDR1 SGHVS and CDR2 FQNEAQ. J lost 3 bases, V lost 2 bases, and 4 bases had no gene match. The CDR3 runs 14 residues. CDR3 nucleotide sequence: TGTGCCAGCAGCTTACCGGGACAGCACTACGAGCAGTACTTC. It codes for CASSLPGQHYEQYF.

This chain uses TRBV19 with TRBJ1-6; no clear D. Trimming shortened V by 0 bases and J by 7 bases, and 10 bases separated the two germline ends. The CDR3 runs 15 residues. Germline CDR1 LNHDA, CDR2 SQIVND (reference sequence). CDR3 protein: CASSIEAGYNSPLHF. CDR3 coding DNA: TGTGCCAGTAGTATAGAAGCAGGATACAATTCACCCCTCCACTTT.

This clone was observed once. This chain connects TRBV15 to TRBJ1-1; a weak D match, TRBD1 (6 bases). The CDR3 is 15 residues long. The germline V and J ends were trimmed by 3 bases and 2 bases, with 13 bases remaining between them. The germline V gene encodes CDR1 LNHNV and CDR2 YYDKDF (reference sequence). In DNA form, the CDR3 reads TGTGCCACCAGCAGGCGACAGGCAATTAACACTGAAGCTTTCTTT. This translates into CATSRRQAINTEAFF.

The rearrangement joins TRBV18 to TRBJ1-2; D unclear. The V gene's germline CDR1 is KGHSH and CDR2 LQKENI. The CDR3 has 14 residues. V was pared by 1 base and J by 3 bases, with 9 bases between. The CDR3 nucleotides read TGTGCCAGCTCACCACAGACGGACTACTATGGCTACACCTTC. Its protein product is CASSPQTDYYGYTF.

The table lists this clone with a few counts. The rearrangement links TRBV4-2 to TRBJ1-1; D is uncertain. From germline, CDR1 is LGHNA and CDR2 YNFKEQ. The V end lost 0 bases, the J end lost 11 bases, and 13 bases lay between the germline ends. CDR3 length: 13 amino acids. CDR3 nucleotide sequence: TGTGCCAGCAGCCAAGAGCCGCACTCGGAGGCTTTCTTT. Translated: CASSQEPHSEAFF.

The rearrangement joins TRBV25-1 to TRBJ2-7, with 11 bases lining up with TRBD2. The CDR3 has 14 residues. CDR1 is MGHDK, CDR2 SYGVNS, per germline. J was trimmed by 0 bases and V by 6 bases; bases with no gene match: 1. The CDR3 nucleotides read TGTGCCAGCAGGACTAGCGGGACCTCCTACGAGCAGTACTTC. It yields the protein CASRTSGTSYEQYF.

This clone has a single count. V usage is TRBV2 and J usage is TRBJ2-7; tentative D call: TRBD2 (6 bases). Germline V gives CDR1 SNHLY, CDR2 FYNNEI. V gave up 6 bases and J gave up 7 bases, with 13 bases separating them. The CDR3 loop spans 12 amino acids. The CDR3 sequence is CASSQVGREQYF. The CDR3 coding sequence is TGTGCCAGCAGCCAGGTAGGGAGGGAGCAGTACTTC.

The chain combines TRBV30 with TRBJ1-5; 9 bases are a match to TRBD1. CDR1 is GTSNPN and CDR2 is SVGIG in the germline V gene (reference sequence). The CDR3 is made up of 15 amino acids. Trimming took 0 bases from V and 3 from J; bases not matched to a gene: 3. The CDR3 DNA is TGTGCCTGGAGTGTAGACAGGGGGTCCAATCAGCCCCAGCATTTT. Translating gives CAWSVDRGSNQPQHF.

This clone appeared a few times. The V call is TRBV20-1, the J call TRBJ2-1; weak D call: TRBD1 (6 bases). CDR3 length: 11 residues. Trimming removed 6 bases from V and 7 bases from J, with 10 bases in between. CDR1 and CDR2 from the germline V gene are DFQATT and SNEGSKA (reference sequence). The CDR3 DNA follows: TGCAGTGCAACCAGGGGAAATGAGCAGTTCTTC. It yields the protein CSATRGNEQFF.

The V and J genes are TRBV14 and TRBJ2-7, with D perhaps matching TRBD2 (6 bases). Trimming pared 4 bases from V and 6 bases from J, leaving 16 bases between. Germline V lookup: CDR1 SGHDN, CDR2 FVKESK. The length of the CDR3 is 14 residues. CDR3 loop: CASSPIRGSAEQYF. CDR3 in DNA: TGTGCCAGCAGCCCCATTCGGGGGTCCGCCGAGCAGTACTTC.

DNA of the CDR3: TGTGCCAGCAGCGGAAAGACTAGCGGGGGATCCACAGATACGCAGTATTTT. Protein product: CASSGKTSGGSTDTQYF. The chain employs TRBV7-3 and TRBJ2-3; 12 nucleotides align to TRBD2. V shed 5 bases, J shed 2 bases, and the junction held 8 bases outside the gene matches. The length of the CDR3 is 17 residues. The V gene's germline CDR1 is SGHTA and CDR2 FQGTGA.

J is TRBJ2-2 and V is TRBV9, with 7 bases that match TRBD1. Germline values: CDR1 SGDLS, CDR2 YYNGEE. Trimming at V came to 4 bases and at J to 2 bases, leaving 8 bases not matched to a gene. This CDR3 spans 16 amino acids. The CDR3 nucleotides read TGTGCCAGCAGCTTACAGGGGAGAGGAAACACCGGGGAGCTGTTTTTT. Residues: CASSLQGRGNTGELFF.

This chain uses TRBV5-6 with TRBJ1-2, with a possible D match to TRBD1 (6 bases). The germline CDR1 and CDR2 sequences are SGHDT and YYEEEE. The CDR3 covers 13 residues. V dropped 4 bases and J dropped 4 bases, with 11 bases sitting between them. The CDR3 bases are TGTGCCAGCAGCCAGGGGAATGGCTATGGCTACACCTTC. Amino acids: CASSQGNGYGYTF.

The CDR3 sequence is CASSVDKDTDTQYF. The CDR3 region has the DNA TGTGCCAGCAGCGTAGACAAAGACACAGATACGCAGTATTTT. The gene calls are TRBV9 and TRBJ2-3; D gene ambiguous. This CDR3 region has 14 residues. V was clipped by 0 bases and J by 2 bases, with 7 bases between them. The germline V gene encodes CDR1 SGDLS and CDR2 YYNGEE. The whole variable domain, filled in from reference TRBV9 and TRBJ2-3, reads DSGVTQTPKHLITATGQRVTLRCSPRSGDLSVYWYQQSLDQGLQFLIQYYNGEERAKGNILERFSAQQFPDLHSELNLSSLELGDSALYFCASSVDKDTDTQYFGPGTRLTVL.